Below, 28 T cell receptor beta chains from the same sample are listed, as sequenced in a study of T cells in Graves' hyperthyroidism and ophthalmopathy. TCR beta CDR3 region amplification was performed from RNA transcripts. A set of HTBI primers served as the primers for a first-round RT-PCR of the TCR CDR3. TCRdb redid the calling of the multiplex PCR reads with MiXCR, one entry per CDR3 protein. The data show about 640,000 distinct CDR3 sequences, more than 14% seen once. The sequencing input was blood. Every receptor here comes from a woman aged 50 to 65 with Graves' ophthalmopathy.

This chain connects TRBV27 to TRBJ1-5, with D hard to call. There are 14 residues in the CDR3. Between the trimmed V and J ends, which lost 0 bases and 2 bases, there was a span of 5 bases. CDR1 MNHEY and CDR2 SMNVEV come from the germline V gene (reference sequence). The CDR3 loop reads CASSLSLGNQPQHF. In DNA form, the CDR3 reads TGTGCCAGCAGTTTATCCCTTGGCAATCAGCCCCAGCATTTT.

This clonotype has a count of ten or more. The V gene is TRBV7-8, the J gene TRBJ1-5; TRBD1 is a possible D gene (5 bases). The CDR3 consists of 16 residues. Germline CDR1 reads SGHVS; CDR2 reads FQNEAQ. The germline V and J ends were trimmed by 5 bases and 1 base, with 15 bases remaining between them. The DNA of the CDR3 is TGTGCCAGCAGCCCCATGGGGGGAACAAGCAATCAGCCCCAGCATTTT. Its protein is CASSPMGGTSNQPQHF.

The sample holds a few counts of this clonotype. The gene calls are TRBV5-1 and TRBJ2-2; no clear D gene. V lost 6 bases and J lost 6, with 15 bases in between. Germline-derived CDR1 and CDR2 are SGHRS and YFSETQ. The CDR3 consists of 14 residues. The CDR3 nucleotides read TGCGCCAGCAACTCTGTGGACGGCCCCGGGGAGCTGTTTTTT. It encodes CASNSVDGPGELFF.

This clonotype was recorded at least ten times. The chain has TRBV4-3 and TRBJ2-1; 9 positions match TRBD1. Germline assignment: CDR1 LGHNA and CDR2 YSLEER. This CDR3 is built from 15 residues. The V gene end was trimmed by 3 bases and the J gene end by 7 bases; junction bases not matched to a gene: 7. The CDR3 is CASSHYGTGLNEQFF. The CDR3, as DNA: TGCGCCAGCAGCCACTACGGGACAGGGTTGAATGAGCAGTTCTTC.

The sample holds many counts of this clonotype. The CDR3 here is CSARGLETQYF. The CDR3 DNA reads as TGCAGTGCTAGAGGGCTAGAGACCCAGTACTTC. This chain uses TRBV20-1 with TRBJ2-5; no clear D. The CDR3 extends over 11 amino acids. Germline CDR1 reads DFQATT; CDR2 reads SNEGSKA (reference sequence). V was clipped by 1 base and J by 4 bases, with 4 bases between them.

This clonotype was observed many times. The CDR3, as DNA: TGTGCCAGCAGTACCCGGAGCCAGGGGAGGCAGCCCCAGCATTTT. It codes for CASSTRSQGRQPQHF. The gene calls are TRBV12-3 or TRBV12-4 and TRBJ1-5; D may be TRBD1 (6 bases). The CDR3 spans 15 residues. Trimming left V 5 bases short and J 7 bases short, with 18 bases between.

This clonotype showed up many times. The chain uses TRBV28 and TRBJ1-5, with D perhaps TRBD1 (5 bases). V lost 6 bases and J lost 7, with 10 bases in between. The CDR3 length is 12 residues. CDR1 and CDR2 from the germline V gene are MDHEN and SYDVKM. The CDR3 DNA is TGTGCCAGCAGACAGGTCGACCAGCCCCAGCATTTT. Its translation: CASRQVDQPQHF.

The chain is built from TRBV6-5 and TRBJ2-7, with 9 bases that match TRBD1. The CDR3 spans 16 residues. The ends lost 4 bases at V and 0 bases at J; junction bases unmatched: 7. The germline V gene encodes CDR1 MNHEY and CDR2 SVGAGI. The CDR3 nucleotides read TGTGCCAGCAGTTTATCCCCGACAGGGGGCTCCTACGAGCAGTACTTC. It translates to CASSLSPTGGSYEQYF.

CDR3 DNA: TGTGCCAGCAGCTTGGATGAGAGCGGGGGAATCTACAATGAGCAGTTCTTC. It is translated as CASSLDESGGIYNEQFF. This sequence joins TRBV5-6 and TRBJ2-1; TRBD2 matches at 8 bases. The germline gives CDR1 SGHDT, CDR2 YYEEEE. Losses at the gene ends were 0 bases for V and 3 bases for J; bases not matched to a gene: 8. This CDR3 is built from 17 residues.

This clonotype was seen repeatedly, ten times or more. The chain has TRBV5-1 and TRBJ1-2; 9 bases map to TRBD1. The CDR3 has 15 amino acids. Unmatched junction bases numbered 9, after V lost 4 bases and J lost 5 bases. Germline V gene data show CDR1 as SGHRS and CDR2 as YFSETQ. The CDR3: CASSPDPGQGYGYTF. In DNA, the CDR3 is TGCGCCAGCAGCCCGGATCCGGGACAGGGTTATGGCTACACCTTC.

In its sample, this clonotype was seen many times. This chain connects TRBV28 to TRBJ1-1, with TRBD1 as a possible D gene (5 bases). Germline-derived CDR1 and CDR2 are MDHEN and SYDVKM. V dropped 2 bases and J dropped 1 base, with 11 bases sitting between them. The CDR3 is made up of 15 amino acids. The CDR3 region has the DNA TGTGCCAGCAGTTTAAGGGACGTATCGAACACTGAAGCTTTCTTT. Its protein is CASSLRDVSNTEAFF.

This chain links TRBV4-3 with TRBJ1-6, with D maybe TRBD1 (6 bases). CDR3 length equals 15 residues. Germline V gene lookup returns CDR1 LGHNA and CDR2 YSLEER. The V and J ends lost 0 bases and 7 bases respectively, with 10 bases between them. The CDR3 sequence is CASSQDRGANSPLHF. The CDR3 DNA sequence: TGCGCCAGCAGCCAAGATAGGGGGGCGAATTCACCCCTCCACTTT.

The V gene is TRBV10-3, the J gene TRBJ2-5; 10 bases agree with TRBD2. The CDR3 spans 17 residues. Germline V lookup: CDR1 ENHRY, CDR2 SYGVKD. V lost 10 bases, J lost 4 bases, and 18 bases stayed unmatched. The CDR3 here is CASKGSSGRLSLETQYF. CDR3 in DNA: TGTGCCAGCAAAGGATCTAGCGGGAGATTAAGCCTAGAGACCCAGTACTTC.

The chain is built from TRBV27 and TRBJ2-2, with D uncertain. The V end lost 6 bases, the J end lost 4 bases, and 12 bases lay between the germline ends. Germline CDR1 reads MNHEY; CDR2 reads SMNVEV (reference sequence). This CDR3 has 14 residues. CDR3 DNA sequence: TGTGCCAGCAGACTCAGACTGGGCACCGGGGAGCTGTTTTTT. It translates to CASRLRLGTGELFF.

In its sample, this clonotype was seen a few times. J is TRBJ1-1 and V is TRBV9, with a weak D call TRBD1 (5 bases). The V end was cut by 0 bases, the J end by 0 bases, with 12 bases between. CDR1 and CDR2 from the germline V gene are SGDLS and YYNGEE. The CDR3 is 16 amino acids. CDR3 sequence: CASSVGAGGLNTEAFF. CDR3 nucleotides: TGTGCCAGCAGCGTAGGTGCGGGGGGTTTGAACACTGAAGCTTTCTTT.

CDR3 nucleotide sequence: TGTGCCAGTAGTATAGCCCCGACAGAAATTAGCAATCAGCCCCAGCATTTT. Protein product: CASSIAPTEISNQPQHF. The rearrangement uses TRBV19 and TRBJ1-5; D is perhaps TRBD1 (5 bases). Trimming took 1 base from V and 0 from J, leaving 13 bases between them. The length of the CDR3 is 17 residues. Germline CDR1 and CDR2: LNHDA and SQIVND (reference sequence).

This clonotype occurred many times. The J gene is TRBJ1-1, the V gene TRBV2; TRBD1 might be the D (6 bases). V lost 4 bases and J 4 bases, leaving 10 bases between the germline ends. The V gene's germline CDR1 is SNHLY and CDR2 FYNNEI. The CDR3 runs 13 residues. CDR3 protein: CASSGTAGTEAFF. For the CDR3, the DNA is TGTGCCAGCAGTGGGACAGCGGGCACTGAAGCTTTCTTT.

This clonotype was detected once. The chain uses TRBV3-1 and TRBJ2-7; 12 bases match TRBD2. This CDR3 is built from 16 residues. Unmatched junction bases numbered 6, after V lost 2 bases and J lost 4 bases. CDR1 is LGHDT, CDR2 YNNKEL, per germline (reference sequence). The CDR3 DNA follows: TGTGCCAGCAGCCAATACCGACTAGCGGGGGCGTACGAGCAGTACTTC. Translated, it gives CASSQYRLAGAYEQYF.

A few counts support this clonotype. The rearrangement joins TRBV6-2 or TRBV6-3 to TRBJ2-7, with 10 nucleotides matching TRBD2. The CDR3 length is 16 residues. The germline V gene has CDR1 MNHEY and CDR2 SVGEGT. Unmatched junction bases numbered 11, after V lost 6 bases and J lost 3 bases. The CDR3 is CASSPGLAGVDYEQYF. In DNA, the CDR3 is TGTGCCAGCAGCCCTGGGCTAGCGGGAGTTGACTACGAGCAGTACTTC.

Ten or more counts support this clonotype. The chain carries TRBV2 and TRBJ2-7, with TRBD1 identical over 9 bases. Per germline, CDR1 SNHLY and CDR2 FYNNEI. Germline trimming cut 9 bases from V and 4 bases from J; bases unmatched to any gene: 1. This CDR3 region has 11 residues. The CDR3 spells CARGTGYEQYF. CDR3 DNA: TGTGCCAGAGGGACAGGGTACGAGCAGTACTTC.

This chain joins TRBV29-1 and TRBJ2-1, with 7 positions matching TRBD2. The CDR3 is 14 amino acids. The germline V gene has CDR1 SQVTM and CDR2 ANQGSEA. V shed 7 bases and J 2 bases; nucleotides not matched to a gene: 8. Written as DNA, the CDR3 is TGCAGCGCCACGAGGGCGGGAGCCTACAATGAGCAGTTCTTC. Translating gives CSATRAGAYNEQFF.

This clonotype came up a few times. The V call is TRBV10-3, the J call TRBJ1-2; no definite D call. V dropped 2 bases and J dropped 1 base, with 14 bases sitting between them. Germline assignment: CDR1 ENHRY and CDR2 SYGVKD. This CDR3 contains 16 residues. The CDR3 loop reads CAISEVRGRGNYGYTF. For the CDR3, the DNA is TGTGCCATCAGTGAGGTCAGAGGGAGAGGTAACTATGGCTACACCTTC.

This clonotype was found many times. The chain uses TRBV12-3 or TRBV12-4 and TRBJ2-3; D not resolved. V shed 3 bases and J shed 6 bases, with 13 bases lying between them. There are 14 residues in the CDR3. This chain's CDR3 is CASSFSRSSDTQYF. The CDR3 nucleotides read TGTGCCAGCAGTTTTTCTCGATCCTCCGATACGCAGTATTTT.

The genes are TRBV4-2 and TRBJ1-2; no reliable D call. The CDR3 runs 14 residues. Deletions cut 2 bases from V and 4 bases from J, with 11 bases between. Germline lookup yields CDR1 LGHNA and CDR2 YNFKEQ. CDR3 nucleotide sequence: TGTGCCAGCAGCCAAAGCCAGTGGAGCTATGGCTACACCTTC. Translating gives CASSQSQWSYGYTF.

This clonotype occurred a few times. V and J are TRBV18 and TRBJ2-3, with 12 bases aligning to TRBD2. The CDR3 extends over 18 amino acids. With 3 bases clipped from V and 0 bases from J, the junction kept 7 bases outside the gene matches. CDR1 and CDR2 (germline): KGHSH, LQKENI. The CDR3 loop reads CASSPITGTSGSTDTQYF. The CDR3 nucleotides read TGTGCCAGCTCACCTATTACCGGGACTAGCGGGAGCACAGATACGCAGTATTTT.

This clonotype has a count of ten or more. V is TRBV24-1 and J is TRBJ1-5, with D perhaps matching TRBD1 (5 bases). Trimming shortened V by 5 bases and J by 6 bases, and 22 bases separated the two germline ends. This CDR3 is 17 amino acids long. Germline-derived CDR1 and CDR2 are KGHDR and SFDVKD. The CDR3 loop is CATSGTRGTDGGQPQHF. CDR3 DNA sequence: TGTGCCACCAGTGGCACCCGTGGGACGGACGGGGGTCAGCCCCAGCATTTT.

In its sample, this clonotype was seen many times. This chain uses TRBV20-1 with TRBJ2-3, with 7 bases that match TRBD2. Unmatched junction bases numbered 6, after V lost 6 bases and J lost 0 bases. The CDR3 consists of 14 residues. The germline V gene encodes CDR1 DFQATT and CDR2 SNEGSKA (reference sequence). CDR3 sequence: CSADSGTSTDTQYF. The CDR3 DNA reads as TGCAGTGCAGACAGCGGGACTAGCACAGATACGCAGTATTTT.

The V call is TRBV19, the J call TRBJ2-5, with unresolved D. The CDR3 has 14 amino acids. V was clipped by 3 bases and J by 1 base, with 9 bases between them. The germline V gene has CDR1 LNHDA and CDR2 SQIVND (reference sequence). The chain's CDR3 is CASSIGRPQETQYF. The CDR3 DNA reads TGTGCCAGTAGTATTGGGCGGCCCCAAGAGACCCAGTACTTC.